The T cell receptor beta chain described here comes from a study of T cells in Graves' hyperthyroidism and ophthalmopathy (dated by TCRdb to between 2019 and 2020). For the study in its entirety: Peripheral blood samples were taken at the time of initial diagnosis, prior to any treatment. TCR V-J signatures able to tell the groups apart were searched for in a discovery cohort of more than 90 patients, of whom more than 40 had Graves' ophthalmopathy and about 60 had stable Graves' hyperthyroidism. Prospective prediction of ophthalmopathy was tested in an independent validation cohort of about 19 hyperthyroidism patients and around 16 patients who later progressed to ophthalmopathy. The roughly 90 discovery patients were divided at random into training and test sets in a 7:3 ratio. The study also compared thyroid tissue and blood T-cell repertoires from over 5 Graves' hyperthyroidism patients. After sampling, hyperthyroidism patients received methimazole starting at 30 mg daily, and ophthalmopathy patients received high-dose intravenous methylprednisolone. The paper reports TCR Vbeta CDR3 sequencing of some 140 peripheral blood samples: approximately 41 ophthalmopathy, over 70 hyperthyroidism and around 17 progressor patients.

TCR beta CDR3 regions were amplified from RNA transcripts. A first-round RT-PCR of the TCR CDR3 used the HTBI primer set with the Qiagen OneStep RT-PCR kit. Libraries were constructed in a second round of multiplex PCR, after which size selection and purification were performed. Paired-end sequencing of the libraries was performed with 100 bp reads on an Illumina HiSeq2000. On the authors' methods: SOAPnuke was used to process the raw data, removing reads that contained adapters or uncalled bases, had a mean Phred below 15, or lacked an exact match to the constant primer or identifier. High-quality paired reads were merged using COPE v1.2.5, and each unique nucleotide sequence was defined as a clonotype. MiTCR v1.1 was used to align clonotypes to the IMGT TRBV, TRBD and TRBJ reference segments. The analysis included only V-J combinations with a frequency above 0.0001, which together covered roughly 99% of the repertoires. A TCS score was defined as the ratio between F50 (clonal expansion) and ExV (chaos), using BLOSUM62-based TCRdist between CDR3 peptides within each V-J. Welch's t-statistics and random forest reduced 500 to 550 V-J features to 13, which were used in a naive Bayes classifier (R e1071). TCRdb passed the public sequencing reads through fastp at Q25 and MiXCR, retaining productive beta sequences. Rows with a matching CDR3 protein are joined into one entry that keeps the most common DNA and genes. The V and J calls were not made by the authors but by TCRdb's processing. In this sample the table shows roughly 400,000 distinct CDR3 sequences, more than 13% of which occur a single time. The ten largest clones capture 28% of the sample.

Broad study findings and their caveats: Most expanded thyroid clonotypes (frequency above 0.001) were also found in blood, which suggests that blood repertoires may mirror thyroid immune responses. In validation, the model predicted progression to ophthalmopathy with approximately 70% sensitivity and roughly 75% specificity, a median of about 6 months before onset. Sample size was not statistically predetermined, and investigators were not blinded to group allocation. A model built on a 13 V-J signature distinguished ophthalmopathy from stable hyperthyroidism, reaching around 87% sensitivity and under 84% specificity in cross-validation and 80%/75% in testing.

Moderately to severely active disease, a Clinical Activity Score of at least 3, a NOSPECS grade of at least 4, and a duration under 3 months were present in ophthalmopathy patients. Patients with uncontrolled infections, other autoimmune diseases, pregnancy or lactation were excluded. Diagnoses were established on the basis of clinical symptoms, serum thyroxine and TRAb, thyroid ultrasound, and orbital computed tomography. PBMCs were isolated from 10 ml of fresh peripheral blood by Ficoll-Paque density gradient centrifugation. Trizol reagent was used to extract total RNA, and RNA quality was then checked on an Agilent 2100 Bioanalyzer. The trim is 3 bases for V and 2 bases for J, with a gap of 14 bases between the germline ends. From the cysteine up to the phenylalanine, the CDR3 has a length of 15 residues. Only the CDR3 region is kept as DNA, spanning 45 bases read in frame from base 1. CDR1 LNHDA and CDR2 SQIVND were looked up in the germline V gene (reference sequence).

This clonotype showed up just a few times. Its antigen remains undetermined. Within one base of it there is no much larger clone, and no base qualities were kept. The sequence joins TRBV19 to TRBJ2-7; the D gene is perhaps TRBD1 or TRBD2, as each covers 7 bases. This TCR was recovered from a man in his fifties with Graves' ophthalmopathy. Sequencing used blood. The nucleotides read TGTGCCAGTAGTATTAGCGGGCAGGGGGCCTACGAGCAGTACTTC. Protein translation: CASSISGQGAYEQYF.